Listed below are T cell receptor beta chains from one sample, sequenced in a study of blood T cell repertoires in COVID-19. Here immunoSEQ multiplex PCR was the method, and the copy in TCRdb shows in-frame clones only, minus some. The sample shows 150,000 to 200,000 clones, more than 75% of them seen only once. Sequencing was performed on peripheral blood. The receptors come from a man in his forties with active or convalescent COVID-19. Each CDR3 is given with its conserved first and last residue. The D gene is left open where the match is weak. Part of the rows lack a size; the others show once, few, many or a class for expanded clones.

V	size	D	J	CDR3	DNA
TRBV3-1/TRBV3-2	NA	TRBD2	TRBJ2-4	CASSRILAGGTLNIQYF	TGTGCCAGCAGTCGGATCCTAGCGGGAGGGACCTTAAACATTCAGTACTTC
TRBV11-2	NA	NA	TRBJ1-1	CASSLEAGVGAFF	TGTGCCAGCAGCTTAGAGGCAGGGGTGGGAGCTTTCTTT
TRBV29-1	NA	TRBD2	TRBJ2-3	CSVEGGREGRASDTQYF	TGCAGCGTTGAAGGGGGTAGGGAGGGCCGAGCTTCAGATACGCAGTATTTT
TRBV7-7	NA	TRBD1	TRBJ2-1	CASSLGTGTYNEQFF	TGTGCCAGCAGCTTAGGGACAGGGACCTACAATGAGCAGTTCTTC
TRBV27	NA	NA	TRBJ1-6	CASSPRTGSPYNSPLHF	TGTGCCAGCAGTCCCCGTACAGGGTCCCCTTATAATTCACCCCTCCACTTT
TRBV6-5	NA	NA	TRBJ1-1	CASRPRENTEAFF	TGTGCCAGCCGCCCCCGGGAGAACACTGAAGCTTTCTTT
TRBV6-5	NA	TRBD1	TRBJ2-7	CASTPTGGRIYEQYF	TGTGCCAGCACCCCGACAGGGGGCAGGATATACGAGCAGTACTTC
TRBV24-1	NA	TRBD1	TRBJ2-5	CATSDWTGETQYF	TGTGCCACCAGTGATTGGACAGGGGAGACCCAGTACTTC
TRBV6-4	few	TRBD1	TRBJ2-2	CASKGEGGSTGELFF	TGTGCCAGCAAAGGAGAAGGGGGCAGTACCGGGGAGCTGTTTTTT
TRBV28	NA	NA	TRBJ2-5	CASETGSQETQYF	TGTGCCAGCGAGACCGGGAGCCAAGAGACCCAGTACTTC
TRBV6-5	NA	NA	TRBJ1-5	CATQIRGDQPQHF	TGTGCCACACAAATCAGGGGTGATCAGCCCCAGCATTTT
TRBV2	NA	NA	TRBJ1-5	CASSVDRFGQPQHF	TGTGCCAGCAGTGTTGACAGGTTTGGTCAGCCCCAGCATTTT
TRBV18	once	NA	TRBJ2-5	CASSVDRNQETQYF	TGTGCCAGCTCAGTGGACAGAAACCAAGAGACCCAGTACTTC
TRBV30	NA	NA	TRBJ1-2	CAWSLGVDYGYTF	TGTGCCTGGAGTCTCGGGGTGGACTATGGCTACACCTTC
TRBV12-3/TRBV12-4	NA	NA	TRBJ1-1	CASSFAGDTEAFF	TGTGCCAGCAGTTTTGCGGGGGACACTGAAGCTTTCTTT
TRBV6-1	few	NA	TRBJ1-6	CASTETGAQALHF	TGTGCCAGCACTGAAACTGGGGCCCAGGCCCTCCACTTT
TRBV25-1	many	NA	TRBJ2-7	CASASGDEQYF	TGTGCCAGTGCCTCAGGGGACGAGCAGTACTTC
TRBV5-1	NA	TRBD1	TRBJ2-1	CASSTGQSYNEQFF	TGCGCCAGCAGCACGGGACAGAGTTACAATGAGCAGTTCTTC
TRBV5-1	NA	NA	TRBJ1-5	CASSLEASNQPQHF	TGCGCCAGCAGCTTGGAAGCGAGCAATCAGCCCCAGCATTTT
TRBV6-2/TRBV6-3	NA	NA	TRBJ1-1	CASSPTGLPNTEAFF	TGTGCCAGCAGCCCGACAGGCCTACCTAACACTGAAGCTTTCTTT
TRBV5-8	NA	NA	TRBJ1-6	CASSLGQANSPLHF	TGTGCCAGCAGCTTGGGCCAGGCCAATTCACCCCTCCACTTT
TRBV9	NA	NA	TRBJ2-7	CASSLGSAGHDSYEQYF	TGTGCCAGCAGCCTAGGGTCGGCAGGGCATGACTCCTACGAGCAGTACTTC
TRBV6-1	NA	TRBD1	TRBJ1-2	CASRESRGTGWNYGYTF	TGTGCCAGCAGGGAAAGTCGGGGGACAGGGTGGAACTATGGCTACACCTTC
TRBV28	NA	NA	TRBJ2-3	CASSLVAEPPTDTQYF	TGTGCCAGCAGTTTAGTCGCGGAGCCCCCCACAGATACGCAGTATTTT
TRBV28	NA	NA	TRBJ2-2	CASSSRKGTGELFF	TGTGCCAGCAGTTCTAGGAAAGGCACCGGGGAGCTGTTTTTT
TRBV24-1	many	TRBD1	TRBJ2-2	CATRDTTGAPLSNTGELFF	TGTGCCACCAGGGACACGACAGGGGCCCCACTATCGAACACCGGGGAGCTGTTTTTT
TRBV19	NA	TRBD2	TRBJ2-1	CASSPSVGTSGGRDNEQFF	TGTGCCAGTAGTCCCTCGGTTGGGACTAGCGGAGGCCGGGACAATGAGCAGTTCTTC
TRBV27	NA	TRBD2	TRBJ2-5	CASSSGTSGVRETQYF	TGTGCCAGCAGTTCAGGGACTAGCGGGGTACGAGAGACCCAGTACTTC
TRBV9	NA	NA	TRBJ1-1	CASSGRFGWAPTEAFF	TGTGCCAGCAGCGGACGATTTGGGTGGGCCCCCACTGAAGCTTTCTTT
TRBV18	NA	TRBD1	TRBJ1-2	CASSPSQGAYGYTF	TGTGCCAGCTCACCGTCCCAGGGGGCCTATGGCTACACCTTC
TRBV3-1/TRBV3-2	NA	NA	TRBJ1-3	CASSQAGFGNTIYF	TGTGCCAGCAGCCAGGCGGGATTCGGAAACACCATATATTTT
TRBV28	NA	NA	TRBJ1-1	CASRPGQTNTEAFF	TGTGCCAGCAGGCCAGGACAGACGAACACTGAAGCTTTCTTT
TRBV7-9	NA	NA	TRBJ1-5	CASSKQGNSNQPQHF	TGTGCCAGCAGCAAACAGGGTAATAGCAATCAGCCCCAGCATTTT
TRBV10-3	NA	TRBD2	TRBJ2-7	CAIGRLAGGSYEQYF	TGTGCCATCGGGCGACTAGCGGGAGGATCCTACGAGCAGTACTTC
TRBV3-1/TRBV3-2	NA	TRBD2	TRBJ2-7	CASSHLGEGEQYF	TGTGCCAGCAGCCATTTAGGGGAGGGGGAGCAGTACTTC
TRBV4-1	NA	TRBD2	TRBJ2-3	CASSQDRLAGGPNTQYF	TGCGCCAGCAGCCAAGATAGGCTAGCGGGGGGGCCAAATACGCAGTATTTT
TRBV27	NA	NA	TRBJ1-4	CASSLGAGVGPNEKLFF	TGTGCCAGCAGTTTAGGGGCAGGGGTTGGACCTAATGAAAAACTGTTTTTT
TRBV7-6	few	NA	TRBJ1-1	CASSPEVGVEAFF	TGTGCCAGCAGCCCGGAGGTTGGGGTTGAAGCTTTCTTT
TRBV5-3	NA	TRBD1	TRBJ2-4	CARSQDRVGGKRIQYF	TGTGCCAGAAGCCAGGACAGGGTAGGGGGAAAAAGGATTCAGTACTTC
TRBV10-2	NA	NA	TRBJ1-2	CASGGATNYGYTF	TGCGCCAGCGGGGGGGCGACTAACTATGGCTACACCTTC